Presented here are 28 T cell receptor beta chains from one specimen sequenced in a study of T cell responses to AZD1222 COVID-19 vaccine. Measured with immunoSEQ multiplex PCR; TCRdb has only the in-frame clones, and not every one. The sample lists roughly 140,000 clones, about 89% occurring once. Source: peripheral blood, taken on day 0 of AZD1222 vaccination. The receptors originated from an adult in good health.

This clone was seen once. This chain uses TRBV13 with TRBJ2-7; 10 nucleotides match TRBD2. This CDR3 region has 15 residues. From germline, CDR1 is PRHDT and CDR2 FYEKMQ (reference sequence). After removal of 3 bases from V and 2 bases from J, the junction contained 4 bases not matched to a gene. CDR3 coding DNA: TGTGCCAGCAGCTTTACCCTAGCGGGAGCCTACGAGCAGTACTTC. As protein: CASSFTLAGAYEQYF. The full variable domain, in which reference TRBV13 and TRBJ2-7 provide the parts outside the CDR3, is AAGVIQSPRHLIKEKRETATLKCYPIPRHDTVYWYQQGPGQDPQFLISFYEKMQSDKGSIPDRFSAQQFSDYHSELNMSSLELGDSALYFCASSFTLAGAYEQYFGPGTRLTVT.

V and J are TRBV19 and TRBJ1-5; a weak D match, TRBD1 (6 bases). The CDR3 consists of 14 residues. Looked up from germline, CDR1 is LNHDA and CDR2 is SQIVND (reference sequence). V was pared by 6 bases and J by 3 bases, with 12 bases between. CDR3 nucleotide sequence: TGTGCCAGTAGGGGCGGACAGAACAATCAGCCCCAGCATTTT. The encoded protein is CASRGGQNNQPQHF.

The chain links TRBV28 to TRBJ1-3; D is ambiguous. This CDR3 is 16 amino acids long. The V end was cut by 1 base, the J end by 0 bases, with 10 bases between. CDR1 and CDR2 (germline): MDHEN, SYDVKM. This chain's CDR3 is CASSLSRVGSGNTIYF. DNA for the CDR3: TGTGCCAGCAGTTTATCCCGAGTGGGCTCTGGAAACACCATATATTTT.

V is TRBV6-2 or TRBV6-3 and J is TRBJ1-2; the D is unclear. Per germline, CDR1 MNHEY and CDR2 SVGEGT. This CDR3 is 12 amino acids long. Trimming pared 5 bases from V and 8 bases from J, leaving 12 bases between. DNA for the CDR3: TGTGCCAGCAGTACGGGCTTGGAGGGCTACACCTTC. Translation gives CASSTGLEGYTF.

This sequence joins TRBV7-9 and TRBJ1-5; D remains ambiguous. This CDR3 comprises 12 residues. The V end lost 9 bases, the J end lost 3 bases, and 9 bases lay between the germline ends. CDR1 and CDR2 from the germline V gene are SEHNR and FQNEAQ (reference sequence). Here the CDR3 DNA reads TGTGCCAGTACTAACCTCAATCAGCCCCAGCATTTT. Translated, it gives CASTNLNQPQHF.

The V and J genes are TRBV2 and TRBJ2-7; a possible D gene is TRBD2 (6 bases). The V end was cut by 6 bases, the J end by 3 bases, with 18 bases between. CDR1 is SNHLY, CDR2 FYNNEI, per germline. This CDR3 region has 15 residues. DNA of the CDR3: TGTGCCAGCAGAAGAGATCCGGGGGTTTTCTACGAGCAGTACTTC. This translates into CASRRDPGVFYEQYF.

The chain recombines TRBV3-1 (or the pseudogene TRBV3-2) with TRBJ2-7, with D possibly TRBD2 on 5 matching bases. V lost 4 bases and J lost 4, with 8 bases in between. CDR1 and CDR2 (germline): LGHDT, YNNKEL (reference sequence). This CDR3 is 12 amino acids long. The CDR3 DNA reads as TGTGCCAGCAGCCCCTCGGGGTACGAGCAGTACTTC. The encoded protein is CASSPSGYEQYF.

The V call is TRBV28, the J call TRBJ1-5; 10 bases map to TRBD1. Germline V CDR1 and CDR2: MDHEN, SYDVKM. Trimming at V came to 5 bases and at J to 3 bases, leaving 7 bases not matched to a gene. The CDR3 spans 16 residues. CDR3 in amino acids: CASSPPGTGANQPQHF. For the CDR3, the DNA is TGTGCCAGCAGTCCTCCCGGGACAGGGGCCAATCAGCCCCAGCATTTT.

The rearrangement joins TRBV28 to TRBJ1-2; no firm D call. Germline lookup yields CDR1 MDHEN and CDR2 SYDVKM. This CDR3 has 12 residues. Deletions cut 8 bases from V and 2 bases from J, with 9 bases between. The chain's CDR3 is CASGPGNYGYTF. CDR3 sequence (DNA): TGTGCCAGCGGCCCCGGGAACTATGGCTACACCTTC.

The CDR3 here is CSVDDRAYEQYF. CDR3 nucleotide sequence: TGCAGCGTTGATGACCGCGCATACGAGCAGTACTTC. This rearrangement joins TRBV29-1 to TRBJ2-7; D unresolved. The CDR3 is made up of 12 amino acids. The germline V gene encodes CDR1 SQVTM and CDR2 ANQGSEA. V was trimmed by 3 bases and J by 4 bases, leaving 10 bases between them.

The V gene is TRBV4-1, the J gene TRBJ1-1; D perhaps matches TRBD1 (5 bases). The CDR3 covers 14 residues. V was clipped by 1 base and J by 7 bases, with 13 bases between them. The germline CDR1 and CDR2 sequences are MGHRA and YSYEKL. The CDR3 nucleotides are TGCGCCAGCAGCCAAGCTGGGGGTTCGGGTGAAGCTTTCTTT. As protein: CASSQAGGSGEAFF.

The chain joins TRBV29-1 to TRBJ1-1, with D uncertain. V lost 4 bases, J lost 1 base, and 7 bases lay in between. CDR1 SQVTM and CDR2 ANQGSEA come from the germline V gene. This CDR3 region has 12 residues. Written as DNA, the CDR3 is TGCAGCGTTGCCGATGGGAACACTGAAGCTTTCTTT. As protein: CSVADGNTEAFF.

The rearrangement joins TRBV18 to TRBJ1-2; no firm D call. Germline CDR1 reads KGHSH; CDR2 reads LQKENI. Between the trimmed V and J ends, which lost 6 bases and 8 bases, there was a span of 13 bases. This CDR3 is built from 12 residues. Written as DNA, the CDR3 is TGTGCCAGCTCCCTACTACGGGAAGGCTACACCTTC. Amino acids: CASSLLREGYTF.

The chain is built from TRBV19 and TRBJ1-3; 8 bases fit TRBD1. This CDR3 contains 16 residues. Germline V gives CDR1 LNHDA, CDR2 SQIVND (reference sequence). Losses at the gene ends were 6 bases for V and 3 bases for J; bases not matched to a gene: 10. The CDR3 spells CASSDQGATIGNTIYF. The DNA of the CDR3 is TGTGCCAGTAGCGACCAGGGGGCGACGATTGGAAACACCATATATTTT.

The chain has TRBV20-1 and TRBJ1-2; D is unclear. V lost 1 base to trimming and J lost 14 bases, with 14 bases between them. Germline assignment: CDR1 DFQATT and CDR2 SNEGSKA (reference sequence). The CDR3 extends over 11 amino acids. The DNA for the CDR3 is TGCAGTGCTAGAGGTCGGGGTCCGGCGACCTTC. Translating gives CSARGRGPATF.

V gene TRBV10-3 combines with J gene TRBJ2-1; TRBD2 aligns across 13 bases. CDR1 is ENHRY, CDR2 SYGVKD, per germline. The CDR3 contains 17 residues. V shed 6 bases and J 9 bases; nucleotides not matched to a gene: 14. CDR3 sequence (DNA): TGTGCCATCAGACCGGGACTAGCGGGACCTTACCACGGTGAGCAGTTCTTC. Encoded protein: CAIRPGLAGPYHGEQFF.

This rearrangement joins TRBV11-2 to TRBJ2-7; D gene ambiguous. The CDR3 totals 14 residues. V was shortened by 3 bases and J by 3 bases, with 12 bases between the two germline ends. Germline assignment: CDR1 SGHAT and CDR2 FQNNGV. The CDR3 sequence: CASSFGAESYEQYF. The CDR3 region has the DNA TGTGCCAGCAGCTTTGGTGCAGAGAGCTACGAGCAGTACTTC.

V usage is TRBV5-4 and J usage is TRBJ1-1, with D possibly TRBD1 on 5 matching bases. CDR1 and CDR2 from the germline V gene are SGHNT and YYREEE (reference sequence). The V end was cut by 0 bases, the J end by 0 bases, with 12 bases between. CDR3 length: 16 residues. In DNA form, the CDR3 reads TGTGCCAGCAGCTTGGGGGGGGTATCCTTGAACACTGAAGCTTTCTTT. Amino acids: CASSLGGVSLNTEAFF.

The CDR3 reads CASRTTGVGSYEQYF. The CDR3 nucleotides read TGTGCCAGCAGGACTACGGGGGTAGGGTCCTACGAGCAGTACTTC. The V gene is TRBV6-6, the J gene TRBJ2-7, with a possible D match to TRBD2 (6 bases). In germline, CDR1 is MNHNY, CDR2 SVGAGI (reference sequence). This CDR3 region has 15 residues. V lost 6 bases to trimming and J lost 1 base, with 16 bases between them.

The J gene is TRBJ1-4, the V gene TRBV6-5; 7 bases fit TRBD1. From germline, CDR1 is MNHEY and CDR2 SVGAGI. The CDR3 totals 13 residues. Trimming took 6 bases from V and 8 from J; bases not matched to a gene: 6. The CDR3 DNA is TGTGCCAGCAGAGGAGCAGGGGGAGAAAAACTGTTTTTT. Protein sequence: CASRGAGGEKLFF.

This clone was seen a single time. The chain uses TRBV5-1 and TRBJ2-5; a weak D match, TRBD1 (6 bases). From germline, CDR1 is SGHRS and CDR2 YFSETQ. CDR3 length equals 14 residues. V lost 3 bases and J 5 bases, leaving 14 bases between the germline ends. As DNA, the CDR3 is TGCGCCAGCAGCTCCAACACAGGGCGGGAGACCCAGTACTTC. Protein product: CASSSNTGRETQYF.

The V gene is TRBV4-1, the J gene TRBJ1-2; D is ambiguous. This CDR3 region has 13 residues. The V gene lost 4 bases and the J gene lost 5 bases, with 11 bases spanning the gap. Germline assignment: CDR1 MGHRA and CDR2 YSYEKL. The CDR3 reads CASSPRGQYGYTF. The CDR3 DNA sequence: TGCGCCAGCAGCCCCCGCGGGCAATATGGCTACACCTTC.

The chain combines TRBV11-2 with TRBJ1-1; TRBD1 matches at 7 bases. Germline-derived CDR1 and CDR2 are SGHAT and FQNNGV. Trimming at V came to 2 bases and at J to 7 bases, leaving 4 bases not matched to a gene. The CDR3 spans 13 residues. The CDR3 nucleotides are TGTGCCAGCAGCTTAAGGGGGCGGCTTGAAGCTTTCTTT. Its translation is CASSLRGRLEAFF.

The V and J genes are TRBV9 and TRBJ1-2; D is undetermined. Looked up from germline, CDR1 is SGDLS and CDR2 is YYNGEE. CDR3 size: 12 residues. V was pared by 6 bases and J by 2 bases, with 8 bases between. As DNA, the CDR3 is TGTGCCAGCAAACGCAGCAACTATGGCTACACCTTC. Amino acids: CASKRSNYGYTF.

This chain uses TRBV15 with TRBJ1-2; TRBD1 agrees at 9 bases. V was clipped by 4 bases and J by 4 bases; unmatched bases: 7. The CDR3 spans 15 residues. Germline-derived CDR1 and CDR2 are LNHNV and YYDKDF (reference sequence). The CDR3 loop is CATSIPGQGVYGYTF. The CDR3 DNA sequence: TGTGCCACCAGCATTCCGGGACAGGGAGTCTATGGCTACACCTTC.

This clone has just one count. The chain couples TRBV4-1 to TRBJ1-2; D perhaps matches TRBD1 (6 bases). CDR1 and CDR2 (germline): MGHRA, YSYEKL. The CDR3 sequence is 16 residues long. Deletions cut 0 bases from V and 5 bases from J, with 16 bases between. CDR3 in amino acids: CASSQDWGLGGYGYTF. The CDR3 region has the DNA TGCGCCAGCAGCCAAGATTGGGGGCTAGGAGGATATGGCTACACCTTC.

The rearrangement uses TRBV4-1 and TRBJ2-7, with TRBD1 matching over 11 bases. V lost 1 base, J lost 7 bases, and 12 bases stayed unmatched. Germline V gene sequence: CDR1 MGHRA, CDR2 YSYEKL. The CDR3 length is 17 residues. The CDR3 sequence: CASSQGTGGPWRGEQYF. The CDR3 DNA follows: TGCGCCAGCAGCCAAGGGACAGGGGGCCCATGGAGGGGTGAGCAGTACTTC.

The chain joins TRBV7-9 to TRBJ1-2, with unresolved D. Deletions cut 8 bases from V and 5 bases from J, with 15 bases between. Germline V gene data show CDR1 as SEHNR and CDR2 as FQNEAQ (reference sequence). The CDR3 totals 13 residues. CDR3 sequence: CASLAGGLYGYTF. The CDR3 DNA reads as TGTGCCAGCCTCGCGGGAGGGCTTTATGGCTACACCTTC.